This TCR beta chain was documented in a study of cytomegalovirus exposure and HLA in healthy donors. PCR employed 60 Vbeta and 13 Jbeta primers. In the authors' workflow: In a later analysis, of 70 million to 85 million unique beta chains, about 10 million appeared in at least two donors. The data were produced by immunoSEQ multiplex PCR, yet TCRdb's version contains in-frame clones alone and is incomplete. V and J calls plus clone size are reproduced from that table; the DNA served to infer D and trimming. The table has 150,000 to 200,000 clones, approximately 80% seen once. Study-wide results and limits: The dataset shows that most TCR sequences were rare, while some public TCRs occurred in many donors. In a later analysis, HLA-associated TCR beta chains were more clonally expanded than equally common others. When analyzed later, the rates of TCR association showed variation by HLA locus, with DRB1 the most and HLA-C the fewest.

With V trimmed by 2 bases and J by 0 bases, 2 bases remained unmatched. Germline V gives CDR1 MDHEN, CDR2 SYDVKM. This CDR3 spans 15 amino acids. A remark on this clone: Its antigen is unidentified.

Sequencing was done on a sample of PBMCs. V and J are TRBV28 and TRBJ2-3; 7 bases line up with TRBD1. This TCR was recovered from a man in his forties in good health and CMV-seropositive. CDR3 loop: CASSLTGESTDTQYF. In nucleotides, the CDR3 is TGTGCCAGCAGTTTAACAGGGGAGAGCACAGATACGCAGTATTTT.